The 23 T cell receptor beta chains below come from one sample, sequenced in a study of control samples from healthy donors and cancer patients. Some clones are missing from TCRdb's copy, which holds only in-frame ones; the method was immunoSEQ multiplex PCR. The data contain 95,000 to 150,000 clones, about 90% of them seen just once; the ten biggest clones take up roughly 1.9%. Sequences were obtained from blood. Source of these receptors: a man between 18 and 29 years old in good health.

This chain connects TRBV5-1 to TRBJ1-6; TRBD1 might be the D (5 bases). CDR1 and CDR2 from the germline V gene are SGHRS and YFSETQ. V was shortened by 4 bases and J by 8 bases, with 13 bases between the two germline ends. The CDR3 is made up of 14 amino acids. The CDR3, as DNA: TGCGCCAGCAGCCCCCAGGGAAAGGATTCACCCCTCCACTTT. Amino acids: CASSPQGKDSPLHF.

The chain has TRBV10-3 and TRBJ1-4; D unclear. This CDR3 has 12 residues. Per germline, CDR1 ENHRY and CDR2 SYGVKD. With 2 bases removed from V and 8 bases from J, the gap between germline ends came to 6 bases. The CDR3 nucleotides read TGTGCCATCAGTGAGCTAGGGGAAAAACTGTTTTTT. Translation gives CAISELGEKLFF.

V gene TRBV30 combines with J gene TRBJ1-5; no reliable D call. Between the trimmed V and J ends, which lost 0 bases and 7 bases, there was a span of 10 bases. The CDR3 consists of 13 residues. The germline V gene has CDR1 GTSNPN and CDR2 SVGIG (reference sequence). The CDR3 here is CAWSVSEGQPQHF. The CDR3 coding sequence is TGTGCCTGGAGTGTTTCCGAAGGCCAGCCCCAGCATTTT. Using reference TRBV30 and TRBJ1-5 for the parts outside the CDR3, the full variable domain is SQTIHQWPATLVQPVGSPLSLECTVEGTSNPNLYWYRQAAGRGLQLLFYSVGIGQISSEVPQNLSASRPQDRQFILSSKKLLLSDSGFYLCAWSVSEGQPQHFGDGTRLSIL.

The CDR3 protein is CASSQSLSYEQYF. The DNA of the CDR3 is TGTGCCAGCAGCCAATCTCTTAGCTACGAGCAGTACTTC. The gene calls are TRBV3-1 (or the pseudogene TRBV3-2) and TRBJ2-7; D is unclear. CDR3 length: 13 amino acids. The germline V and J ends were trimmed by 2 bases and 3 bases, with 8 bases remaining between them. CDR1 and CDR2 from the germline V gene are LGHDT and YNNKEL (reference sequence).

The chain is built from TRBV27 and TRBJ2-1; TRBD2 aligns across 7 bases. Germline V gene lookup returns CDR1 MNHEY and CDR2 SMNVEV (reference sequence). This CDR3 comprises 14 residues. V lost 3 bases, J lost 7 bases, and 6 bases stayed unmatched. CDR3: CASSLLGRENEQFF. The CDR3 DNA follows: TGTGCCAGCAGTTTGTTGGGGCGGGAGAATGAGCAGTTCTTC.

The chain employs TRBV5-1 and TRBJ1-1; a possible D gene is TRBD1 (6 bases). The CDR3 is 15 amino acids. Trimming left V 4 bases short and J 1 base short, with 14 bases between. Germline-derived CDR1 and CDR2 are SGHRS and YFSETQ. The CDR3 reads CASSPEGVSNTEAFF. As DNA, the CDR3 is TGCGCCAGCAGCCCTGAGGGGGTTTCGAACACTGAAGCTTTCTTT.

CDR3 coding DNA: TGTGCCAGCAGCCAGACATTCTACGAGCAGTACTTC. As protein: CASSQTFYEQYF. The V and J genes are TRBV28 and TRBJ2-7; no clear D. The CDR3 has 12 amino acids. Germline-derived CDR1 and CDR2 are MDHEN and SYDVKM. The V and J ends lost 6 bases and 3 bases respectively, with 9 bases between them.

The CDR3: CASSSRQATNTEAFF. As DNA, the CDR3 is TGTGCCAGCAGCTCCAGACAGGCAACGAACACTGAAGCTTTCTTT. V gene TRBV6-6 combines with J gene TRBJ1-1; a possible D gene is TRBD1 (6 bases). V lost 6 bases, J lost 1 base, and 15 bases lay in between. Germline V lookup: CDR1 MNHNY, CDR2 SVGAGI (reference sequence). The CDR3 loop spans 15 amino acids.

The chain combines TRBV5-1 with TRBJ2-5, with 12 positions matching TRBD2. The trim removed 0 bases at V and 5 bases at J, leaving 5 bases unmatched. CDR1 SGHRS and CDR2 YFSETQ come from the germline V gene. CDR3 length: 16 amino acids. The CDR3 loop is CASSLGLAGVAETQYF. For the CDR3, the DNA is TGCGCCAGCAGCTTGGGACTAGCGGGAGTGGCGGAGACCCAGTACTTC.

This chain links TRBV5-1 with TRBJ2-5, with 10 bases fitting TRBD2. The CDR3 contains 18 residues. V shed 3 bases, J shed 1 base, and the junction held 12 bases outside the gene matches. CDR1 is SGHRS, CDR2 YFSETQ, per germline. The CDR3, as DNA: TGCGCCAGCAGCTACCTCTCGACTAGCGGGTTGGCCCAAGAGACCCAGTACTTC. It encodes CASSYLSTSGLAQETQYF.

This chain joins TRBV7-8 and TRBJ2-7; D is ambiguous. Germline CDR1 is SGHVS and CDR2 is FQNEAQ. The CDR3 loop spans 14 amino acids. V lost 0 bases and J lost 5, with 11 bases in between. CDR3 protein: CASSLAPRTHEQYF. The CDR3 nucleotides are TGTGCCAGCAGCTTAGCCCCCCGTACCCACGAGCAGTACTTC.

V and J are TRBV9 and TRBJ2-2; D may correspond to TRBD1 or TRBD2 (5 bases each). In germline, CDR1 is SGDLS, CDR2 YYNGEE. V was clipped by 1 base and J by 4 bases, with 11 bases between them. The CDR3 contains 15 residues. CDR3 in DNA: TGTGCCAGCAGCGTAAGTTCCGGGACCACCGGGGAGCTGTTTTTT. As protein: CASSVSSGTTGELFF.

In the case of this clone: Other DNA sequences in this specimen translate into the identical CDR3. This sequence joins TRBV10-3 and TRBJ1-1; 11 nucleotides agree with TRBD1. This CDR3 is 13 amino acids long. CDR1 is ENHRY, CDR2 SYGVKD, per germline. The junction had 1 base not matched to a gene; V was cut back by 6 bases and J by 4 bases. Here the CDR3 reads CAISGTGGTEAFF. The CDR3 region has the DNA TGTGCCATCAGCGGGACAGGGGGCACTGAAGCTTTCTTT.

V is TRBV20-1 and J is TRBJ1-5; perhaps TRBD1 as D (6 bases). V lost 3 bases and J lost 1, with 16 bases in between. The CDR3 contains 16 residues. Germline V gives CDR1 DFQATT, CDR2 SNEGSKA (reference sequence). CDR3 loop: CSASRSGRGSNQPQHF. The CDR3 DNA is TGCAGTGCTAGTAGGTCCGGCAGGGGAAGCAATCAGCCCCAGCATTTT.

The chain uses TRBV5-8 and TRBJ1-5, with D hard to call. The CDR3 runs to 14 residues. V gave up 1 base and J gave up 6 bases, with 11 bases separating them. Germline CDR1 is SGHTS and CDR2 is YDEGEE. The CDR3, as DNA: TGTGCCAGCAGCTTGTGGTCAGAAGGTCAGCCCCAGCATTTT. Translating it yields CASSLWSEGQPQHF.

The rearrangement links TRBV10-3 to TRBJ1-1, with D uncertain. The CDR3 totals 13 residues. Trimming took 2 bases from V and 3 from J, leaving 7 bases between them. Germline-derived CDR1 and CDR2 are ENHRY and SYGVKD. The DNA of the CDR3 is TGTGCCATCAGTGAGCCCGGAGACACTGAAGCTTTCTTT. Translated: CAISEPGDTEAFF.

This clone is a singleton in its sample. This chain links TRBV25-1 with TRBJ1-2; 7 nucleotides line up with TRBD1. V gave up 5 bases and J gave up 8 bases; unmatched junction bases: 8. Germline loops: CDR1 MGHDK, CDR2 SYGVNS. The CDR3 totals 13 residues. The CDR3 here is CASSHDRVGGYTF. CDR3 DNA sequence: TGTGCCAGCAGTCACGACAGGGTAGGCGGCTACACCTTC.

This chain joins TRBV15 and TRBJ2-5; D is possibly TRBD1 (6 bases). The CDR3 totals 16 residues. V was shortened by 1 base and J by 1 base, with 13 bases between the two germline ends. In germline, CDR1 is LNHNV, CDR2 YYDKDF (reference sequence). The DNA of the CDR3 is TGTGCCACCAGCAGAGCCCTCTCGACAGGCCAAGAGACCCAGTACTTC. It is translated as CATSRALSTGQETQYF.

The V gene is TRBV7-9, the J gene TRBJ1-1; D gene unclear. Deletions cut 10 bases from V and 1 base from J, with 10 bases between. The CDR3 length is 12 residues. Germline CDR1 is SEHNR and CDR2 is FQNEAQ (reference sequence). The CDR3 DNA reads TGTGCCATCTTAAGGAGGAACACTGAAGCTTTCTTT. It is translated as CAILRRNTEAFF.

CDR3 in DNA: TGCGCCAGCAGCCCTCAGGGATCTAATGAGCAGTTCTTC. This sequence encodes CASSPQGSNEQFF. The rearrangement uses TRBV5-1 and TRBJ2-1, with D tentatively TRBD1 (5 bases). This CDR3 is 13 amino acids long. Germline assignment: CDR1 SGHRS and CDR2 YFSETQ. Between the trimmed V and J ends, which lost 4 bases and 7 bases, there was a span of 12 bases.

V is TRBV5-1 and J is TRBJ2-1; 7 bases match TRBD1. The CDR3 is 16 amino acids. The V gene's germline CDR1 is SGHRS and CDR2 YFSETQ. V gave up 0 bases and J gave up 6 bases; unmatched junction bases: 9. The chain's CDR3 is CASSLGGTARRNEQFF. DNA of the CDR3: TGCGCCAGCAGCTTGGGTGGGACAGCCAGGCGCAATGAGCAGTTCTTC.

The chain employs TRBV5-8 and TRBJ1-2; tentatively, D is TRBD1 (5 bases). CDR1 is SGHTS, CDR2 YDEGEE, per germline. This CDR3 has 17 residues. V gave up 8 bases and J gave up 1 base, with 24 bases separating them. In nucleotides, the CDR3 is TGTGCCAGTTCTCCAAGGGGACCGGCGTCCGATAACTATGGCTACACCTTC. Amino acids: CASSPRGPASDNYGYTF.

The chain uses TRBV28 and TRBJ1-4; TRBD1 might be the D (6 bases). Trimming took 2 bases from V and 8 from J, leaving 12 bases between them. This CDR3 is built from 14 residues. Germline V gives CDR1 MDHEN, CDR2 SYDVKM. CDR3 sequence: CASSLKGGDEKLFF. Here the CDR3 DNA reads TGTGCCAGCAGTTTAAAAGGGGGGGACGAAAAACTGTTTTTT.